A selection of T cell receptor beta chains follows, all from one sample in a study of blood T cell repertoires in COVID-19. Data came from immunoSEQ multiplex PCR; TCRdb stores just in-frame clones and leaves some out. The sample gives around 200,000 clones, 80% to 85% of which show up once; around 5% is in the top ten. Material: peripheral blood. These receptors originate from a human donor in a cohort sampled during active COVID-19. Each CDR3 is given with its conserved first and last residue. D genes are given only for firm matches. The listing skips clone size in some rows; elsewhere it reads once, few, many or a size class.

CDR3aa: CATSRGRDRGNSPLHF
CDR3nt: TGTGCCACCAGCAGAGGCAGGGACAGGGGAAATTCACCCCTCCACTTT
len: 16
abundance: NA
j_gene: TRBJ1-6
d_gene: TRBD1
v_gene: TRBV15

CDR3aa: CAITAGTSGSSSYNEQFF
CDR3nt: TGTGCCATCACTGCCGGGACTAGCGGGAGCTCGTCCTACAATGAGCAGTTCTTC
len: 18
abundance: once
j_gene: TRBJ2-1
d_gene: TRBD2
v_gene: TRBV10-3

CDR3aa: CASSALVQGPGGKLFF
CDR3nt: TGTGCCAGCAGCGCCCTAGTTCAGGGGCCGGGCGGAAAACTGTTTTTT
len: 16
abundance: NA
j_gene: TRBJ1-4
d_gene: NA
v_gene: TRBV7-9

CDR3aa: CASSQVLGLSYEQYF
CDR3nt: TGTGCCAGCAGCCAAGTGCTGGGGCTTTCCTACGAGCAGTACTTC
len: 15
abundance: NA
j_gene: TRBJ2-7
d_gene: NA
v_gene: TRBV4-2

CDR3aa: CASSPDRQAEAFF
CDR3nt: TGTGCCAGCTCACCCGATCGACAGGCAGAAGCTTTCTTT
len: 13
abundance: NA
j_gene: TRBJ1-1
d_gene: NA
v_gene: TRBV18

CDR3aa: CASSPRGLAGYEQYF
CDR3nt: TGTGCCAGCAGCCCGAGGGGACTAGCGGGATACGAGCAGTACTTC
len: 15
abundance: NA
j_gene: TRBJ2-7
d_gene: TRBD2
v_gene: TRBV6-5

CDR3aa: CASSSGPGGGYTF
CDR3nt: TGTGCCAGCAGTTCCGGACCAGGAGGTGGCTACACCTTC
len: 13
abundance: NA
j_gene: TRBJ1-2
d_gene: NA
v_gene: TRBV27

CDR3aa: CASRGQGASGELFF
CDR3nt: TGTGCCAGCAGGGGACAGGGGGCTTCCGGGGAGCTGTTTTTT
len: 14
abundance: few
j_gene: TRBJ2-2
d_gene: TRBD1
v_gene: TRBV6-5

CDR3aa: CASSITGANTEAFF
CDR3nt: TGTGCCAGTAGTATAACTGGAGCGAACACTGAAGCTTTCTTT
len: 14
abundance: NA
j_gene: TRBJ1-1
d_gene: NA
v_gene: TRBV19

CDR3aa: CASSDGRRNYEQYF
CDR3nt: TGCGCCAGCAGCGATGGGCGCCGAAACTACGAGCAGTACTTC
len: 14
abundance: few
j_gene: TRBJ2-7
d_gene: NA
v_gene: TRBV5-1

CDR3aa: CASTGVINTIYF
CDR3nt: TGTGCCAGCACCGGGGTGATCAACACCATATATTTT
len: 12
abundance: NA
j_gene: TRBJ1-3
d_gene: NA
v_gene: TRBV28

CDR3aa: CASSERRQYTEAFF
CDR3nt: TGTGCCAGCAGTGAACGGAGACAGTACACTGAAGCTTTCTTT
len: 14
abundance: NA
j_gene: TRBJ1-1
d_gene: NA
v_gene: TRBV2

CDR3aa: CASSLGRGENTEAFF
CDR3nt: TGTGCCAGCAGCTTAGGGCGGGGAGAGAACACTGAAGCTTTCTTT
len: 15
abundance: NA
j_gene: TRBJ1-1
d_gene: NA
v_gene: TRBV5-5

CDR3aa: CASRNWTNSPLHF
CDR3nt: TGTGCCAGCAGGAATTGGACAAATTCACCCCTCCACTTT
len: 13
abundance: NA
j_gene: TRBJ1-6
d_gene: NA
v_gene: TRBV27

CDR3aa: CASRALRPGAGYTF
CDR3nt: TGTGCCAGCAGAGCCCTCAGACCTGGGGCTGGCTACACCTTC
len: 14
abundance: NA
j_gene: TRBJ1-2
d_gene: NA
v_gene: TRBV6-5

CDR3aa: CASSYTTGGYEQYF
CDR3nt: TGTGCCAGCAGCTACACTACAGGGGGCTACGAGCAGTACTTC
len: 14
abundance: few
j_gene: TRBJ2-7
d_gene: TRBD1
v_gene: TRBV14

CDR3aa: CAISGGTSGTDTQYF
CDR3nt: TGTGCCATCAGTGGAGGGACTAGCGGCACAGATACGCAGTATTTT
len: 15
abundance: NA
j_gene: TRBJ2-3
d_gene: TRBD2
v_gene: TRBV10-3

CDR3aa: CASSQGSVWRSGQYF
CDR3nt: TGTGCCAGCAGCCAAGGATCAGTCTGGAGGTCCGGGCAGTACTTC
len: 15
abundance: NA
j_gene: TRBJ2-7
d_gene: NA
v_gene: TRBV3-1/TRBV3-2

CDR3aa: CSVQRQGRPEAFF
CDR3nt: TGCAGCGTCCAGAGACAGGGGAGGCCTGAAGCTTTCTTT
len: 13
abundance: few
j_gene: TRBJ1-1
d_gene: TRBD1
v_gene: TRBV29-1

CDR3aa: CASRGREGIYNEQFF
CDR3nt: TGTGCCAGCAGGGGACGGGAGGGGATCTACAATGAGCAGTTCTTC
len: 15
abundance: NA
j_gene: TRBJ2-1
d_gene: NA
v_gene: TRBV21-1

CDR3aa: CASSLRTGSGNTIYF
CDR3nt: TGTGCCAGCAGTTTAAGGACAGGCTCTGGAAACACCATATATTTT
len: 15
abundance: once
j_gene: TRBJ1-3
d_gene: TRBD1
v_gene: TRBV28

CDR3aa: CASSSDSSGDTQYF
CDR3nt: TGTGCCAGCTCTTCAGACTCCTCCGGAGATACGCAGTATTTT
len: 14
abundance: few
j_gene: TRBJ2-3
d_gene: NA
v_gene: TRBV18